This TCR beta chain comes out of a study of blood T cell repertoires in COVID-19. Turning to the study itself: The study drew acute and convalescent COVID-19 samples from the United States, Italy and Spain. The analysed material was cDNA or gDNA that came from T cells, B-cell-depleted T cells, or PBMCs.

Germline trimming cut 2 bases from V and 7 bases from J; bases unmatched to any gene: 8. Germline V gives CDR1 LGHNA, CDR2 YSLEER. CDR3 length equals 16 residues. In the original analysis: Estimates of nucleated cell counts were drawn from the amplification of reference gene primers. Sequencing was performed with immunoSEQ multiplex PCR; in TCRdb, only in-frame clones are kept and a portion is missing. V and J calls and clone size come straight from that table; D and trimming were deduced from the DNA. The sample lists roughly 230,000 clones; roughly 87% were seen once. Sequences were obtained from peripheral blood. The chain links TRBV4-3 to TRBJ1-4; 9 positions agree with TRBD1. This clonotype was obtained from a human donor in a cohort sampled during active COVID-19. Here the CDR3 reads CASSQIKDRGGEKLFF. In nucleotides, the CDR3 is TGCGCCAGCAGCCAAATTAAGGACAGGGGAGGTGAAAAACTGTTTTTT.